This T cell receptor beta chain originates from a study of T cells in Graves' hyperthyroidism and ophthalmopathy. The study left out patients who had uncontrolled infection, other autoimmune disease, pregnancy or lactation. V trimming: 4 bases; J trimming: 5 bases; junction bases outside the gene matches: 9. The CDR3 length is 16 residues. Germline lookup yields CDR1 MGHRA and CDR2 YSYEKL. With respect to this clonotype: Its target is unknown.

The study's findings and limits: Ophthalmopathy was distinguished from stable hyperthyroidism by 13 V-J signatures. Among clonotypes expanded in thyroid above 0.001, most were also found in blood.

Regions amplified from RNA transcripts were the TCR beta CDR3 regions. HTBI primers were employed in a first-round RT-PCR of the TCR CDR3. TCRdb itself ran the multiplex PCR reads through MiXCR, one entry per CDR3 protein. The profile shows 550,000 to 600,000 distinct CDR3 sequences, 14% of them singletons. The chain joins TRBV4-1 to TRBJ2-1; 9 nucleotides align to TRBD2. The receptor was isolated from a woman younger than 35 with Graves' ophthalmopathy. The sequencing sample was made of blood. DNA for the CDR3: TGCGCCAGCAGCCTCTTAAGCGGGAGGATGAACAATGAGCAGTTCTTC. Residues: CASSLLSGRMNNEQFF.